This TCR beta chain is from a study of T cells after yellow fever vaccination. Across the whole study: Fractions with few cells were prepared using SMART-Seq v4 Ultra Low Input.

Trimming removed 5 bases from V and 4 bases from J, with 17 bases in between. The CDR3 spans 16 residues. This clonotype was detected many times. Universal primer sites and UMIs were introduced during 5'RACE template-switching synthesis of TCR cDNA. From the 5' RACE reads, TCRdb called clonotypes with MiXCR, one entry per CDR3 protein. Of a few hundred thousand distinct CDR3 sequences detected, around 3.6% appear once; the ten largest clones hold around 24%. This chain joins TRBV12-3 or TRBV12-4 and TRBJ2-2, with D maybe TRBD2 (5 bases). Here the sequenced sample was PBMCs, taken on the day of the yellow fever booster vaccination. The TCR originated in a man between 18 and 29 years old who received the YFV17D yellow fever vaccine. The CDR3 sequence: CASSLRRGVTTGELFF. The CDR3 nucleotides read TGTGCCAGCAGTCTGAGACGGGGAGTAACCACCGGGGAGCTGTTTTTT.